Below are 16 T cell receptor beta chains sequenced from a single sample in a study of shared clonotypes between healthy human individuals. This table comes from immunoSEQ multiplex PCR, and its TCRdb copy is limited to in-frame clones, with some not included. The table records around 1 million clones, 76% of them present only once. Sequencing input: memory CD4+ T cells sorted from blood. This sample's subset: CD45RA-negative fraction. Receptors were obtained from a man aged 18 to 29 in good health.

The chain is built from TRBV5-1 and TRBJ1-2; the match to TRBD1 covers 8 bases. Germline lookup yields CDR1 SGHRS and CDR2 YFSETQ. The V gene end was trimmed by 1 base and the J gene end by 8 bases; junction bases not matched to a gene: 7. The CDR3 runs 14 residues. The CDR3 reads CASSLLQGALGYTF. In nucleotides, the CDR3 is TGCGCCAGCAGCTTGCTTCAGGGGGCCTTAGGCTACACCTTC. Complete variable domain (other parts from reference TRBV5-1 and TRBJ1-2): KAGVTQTPRYLIKTRGQQVTLSCSPISGHRSVSWYQQTPGQGLQFLFEYFSETQRNKGNFPGRFSGRQFSNSRSEMNVSTLELGDSALYLCASSLLQGALGYTFGSGTRLTVV.

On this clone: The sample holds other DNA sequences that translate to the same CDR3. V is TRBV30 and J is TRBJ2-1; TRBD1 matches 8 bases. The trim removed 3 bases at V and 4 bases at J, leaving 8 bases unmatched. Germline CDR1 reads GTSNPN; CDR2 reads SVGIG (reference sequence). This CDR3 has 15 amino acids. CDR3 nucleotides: TGTGCCTGGAGCGGTGGACAGGGACGTTACAATGAGCAGTTCTTC. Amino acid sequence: CAWSGGQGRYNEQFF.

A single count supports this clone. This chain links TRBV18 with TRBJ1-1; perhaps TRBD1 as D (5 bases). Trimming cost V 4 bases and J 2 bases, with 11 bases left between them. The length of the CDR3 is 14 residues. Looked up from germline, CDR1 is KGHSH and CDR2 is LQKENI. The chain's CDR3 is CASSLGRANTEAFF. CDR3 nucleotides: TGTGCCAGCTCACTAGGCAGGGCTAACACTGAAGCTTTCTTT.

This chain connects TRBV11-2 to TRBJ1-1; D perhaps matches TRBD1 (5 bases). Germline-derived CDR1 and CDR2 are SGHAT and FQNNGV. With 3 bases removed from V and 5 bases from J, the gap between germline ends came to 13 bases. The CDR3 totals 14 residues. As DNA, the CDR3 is TGTGCCAGCAGCTTCGCAGGGTTGGGGACTGAAGCTTTCTTT. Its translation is CASSFAGLGTEAFF.

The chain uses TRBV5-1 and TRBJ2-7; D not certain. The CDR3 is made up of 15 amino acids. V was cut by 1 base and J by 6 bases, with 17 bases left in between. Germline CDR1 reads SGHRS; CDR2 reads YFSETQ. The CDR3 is CASSLTLSYPSEQYF. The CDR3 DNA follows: TGCGCCAGCAGCTTGACTCTTTCCTACCCAAGCGAGCAGTACTTC.

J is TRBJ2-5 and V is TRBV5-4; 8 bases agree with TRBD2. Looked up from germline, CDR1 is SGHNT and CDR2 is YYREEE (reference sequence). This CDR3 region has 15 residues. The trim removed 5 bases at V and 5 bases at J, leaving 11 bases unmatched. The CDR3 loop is CASRIYGGAGETQYF. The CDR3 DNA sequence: TGTGCCAGCAGAATATACGGGGGGGCTGGTGAGACCCAGTACTTC.

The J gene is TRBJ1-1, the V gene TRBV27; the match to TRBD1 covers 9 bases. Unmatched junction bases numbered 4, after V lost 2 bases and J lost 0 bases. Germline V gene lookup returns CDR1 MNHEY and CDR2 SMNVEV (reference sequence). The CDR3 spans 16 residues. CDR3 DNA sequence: TGTGCCAGCAGTTTAAAGGACAGGGGTATGAACACTGAAGCTTTCTTT. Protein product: CASSLKDRGMNTEAFF.

This CDR3 reads CASSATYTQYF. DNA of the CDR3: TGTGCCAGCAGTGCGACATATACGCAGTATTTT. The rearrangement joins TRBV27 to TRBJ2-3; D is undetermined. The germline gives CDR1 MNHEY, CDR2 SMNVEV (reference sequence). There are 11 residues in the CDR3. Trimming took 5 bases from V and 7 from J, leaving 7 bases between them.

The CDR3 nucleotides are TGTGCCAGCACCGGCCGGAGGGGGGCTGAGGGCTACACCTTC. Translation gives CASTGRRGAEGYTF. V and J are TRBV5-4 and TRBJ1-2; D possibly corresponds to TRBD1 (6 bases). Deletions cut 6 bases from V and 8 bases from J, with 20 bases between. CDR3 length equals 14 residues. Germline V gives CDR1 SGHNT, CDR2 YYREEE (reference sequence).

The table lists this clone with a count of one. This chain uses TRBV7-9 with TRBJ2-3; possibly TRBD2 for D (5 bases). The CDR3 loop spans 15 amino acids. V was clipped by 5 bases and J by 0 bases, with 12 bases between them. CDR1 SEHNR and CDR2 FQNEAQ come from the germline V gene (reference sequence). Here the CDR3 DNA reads TGTGCCAGCAGCGACCACGGGATTAGCACAGATACGCAGTATTTT. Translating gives CASSDHGISTDTQYF. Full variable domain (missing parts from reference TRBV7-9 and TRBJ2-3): DTGVSQNPRHKITKRGQNVTFRCDPISEHNRLYWYRQTLGQGPEFLTYFQNEAQLEKSRLLSDRFSAERPKGSFSTLEIQRTEQGDSAMYLCASSDHGISTDTQYFGPGTRLTVL.

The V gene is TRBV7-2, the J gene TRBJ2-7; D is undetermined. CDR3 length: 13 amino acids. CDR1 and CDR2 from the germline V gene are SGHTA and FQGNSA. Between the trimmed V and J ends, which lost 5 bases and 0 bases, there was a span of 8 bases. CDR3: CASSTSNSYEQYF. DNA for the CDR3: TGTGCCAGCAGCACCTCGAACTCCTACGAGCAGTACTTC.

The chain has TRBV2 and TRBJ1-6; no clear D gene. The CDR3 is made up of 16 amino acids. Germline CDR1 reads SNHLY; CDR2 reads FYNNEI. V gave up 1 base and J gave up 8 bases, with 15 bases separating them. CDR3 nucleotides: TGTGCCAGCAGTGAAGGGAGGGTAGCTGGGTATTCACCCCTCCACTTT. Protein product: CASSEGRVAGYSPLHF. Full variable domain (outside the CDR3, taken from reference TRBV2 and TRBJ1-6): EPEVTQTPSHQVTQMGQEVILRCVPISNHLYFYWYRQILGQKVEFLVSFYNNEISEKSEIFDDQFSVERPDGSNFTLKIRSTKLEDSAMYFCASSEGRVAGYSPLHFGNGTRLTVT.

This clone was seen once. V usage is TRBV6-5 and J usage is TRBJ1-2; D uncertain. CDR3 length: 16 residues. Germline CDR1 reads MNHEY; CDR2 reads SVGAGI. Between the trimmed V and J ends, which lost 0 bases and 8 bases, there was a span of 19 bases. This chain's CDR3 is CASSYSRSGGRVGYTF. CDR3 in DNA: TGTGCCAGCAGTTACTCGAGGTCGGGCGGGCGCGTCGGCTACACCTTC.

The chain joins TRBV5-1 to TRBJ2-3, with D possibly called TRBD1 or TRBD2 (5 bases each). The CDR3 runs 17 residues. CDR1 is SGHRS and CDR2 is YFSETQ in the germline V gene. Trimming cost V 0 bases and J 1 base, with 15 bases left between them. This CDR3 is CASSLAGPGRGTDTQYF. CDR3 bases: TGCGCCAGCAGCTTGGCCGGACCGGGGCGGGGCACAGATACGCAGTATTTT.

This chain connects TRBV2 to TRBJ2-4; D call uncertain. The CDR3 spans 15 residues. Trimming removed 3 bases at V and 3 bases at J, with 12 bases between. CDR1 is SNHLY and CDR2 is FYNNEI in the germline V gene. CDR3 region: CASSDWGWDKNIQYF. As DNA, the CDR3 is TGTGCCAGCAGTGATTGGGGTTGGGACAAAAACATTCAGTACTTC.

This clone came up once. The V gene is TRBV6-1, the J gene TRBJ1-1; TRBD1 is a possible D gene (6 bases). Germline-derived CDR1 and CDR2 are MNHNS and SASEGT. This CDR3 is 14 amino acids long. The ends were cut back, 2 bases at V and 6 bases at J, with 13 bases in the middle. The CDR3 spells CASSESQGGAEAFF. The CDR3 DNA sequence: TGTGCCAGCAGTGAATCACAGGGTGGCGCTGAAGCTTTCTTT.